The 24 T cell receptor beta chains reported below all come from one sample, sequenced in a study of PD-1 and CTLA-4 blockade in melanoma. Some clones are missing from TCRdb's copy, which holds only in-frame ones; the method was immunoSEQ multiplex PCR. This sample has some 29,000 clones, with 85% to 90% found just once. The specimen was CD8+ T cells from peripheral blood, collected before anti-PD-1 treatment. Source of these receptors: a human donor with melanoma.

The chain is built from TRBV5-1 and TRBJ1-6; TRBD1 matches at 8 bases. CDR1 SGHRS and CDR2 YFSETQ come from the germline V gene. V trimming: 0 bases; J trimming: 7 bases; junction bases outside the gene matches: 3. The CDR3 is 15 amino acids. This CDR3 is CASSLDTGGNSPLHF. CDR3 DNA sequence: TGCGCCAGCAGCTTGGACACAGGGGGGAATTCACCCCTCCACTTT.

J is TRBJ2-5 and V is TRBV5-1, with D tentatively TRBD2 (6 bases). CDR3 length equals 17 residues. The germline V and J ends were trimmed by 0 bases and 3 bases, with 18 bases remaining between them. Germline-derived CDR1 and CDR2 are SGHRS and YFSETQ. This CDR3 reads CASSLGVALQREETQYF. CDR3 nucleotides: TGCGCCAGCAGCTTGGGGGTCGCATTACAGCGGGAAGAGACCCAGTACTTC.

This rearrangement joins TRBV28 to TRBJ2-7, with TRBD1 as a possible D gene (5 bases). The germline V and J ends were trimmed by 6 bases and 3 bases, with 12 bases remaining between them. The V gene's germline CDR1 is MDHEN and CDR2 SYDVKM. The CDR3 loop spans 13 amino acids. This chain's CDR3 is CASRDGAYYEQYF. The DNA for the CDR3 is TGTGCCAGCAGGGATGGGGCTTACTACGAGCAGTACTTC.

V usage is TRBV6-5 and J usage is TRBJ1-5; the D is unclear. From germline, CDR1 is MNHEY and CDR2 SVGAGI. V lost 5 bases to trimming and J lost 4 bases, with 15 bases between them. The CDR3 contains 15 residues. The CDR3 loop is CASSPVFRANQPQHF. The DNA for the CDR3 is TGTGCCAGCAGTCCGGTGTTTCGAGCTAATCAGCCCCAGCATTTT.

This clone came up once. This chain uses TRBV28 with TRBJ1-6, with a tentative D call TRBD1 (5 bases). The CDR3 length is 15 residues. Trimming left V 3 bases short and J 13 bases short, with 19 bases between. The V gene's germline CDR1 is MDHEN and CDR2 SYDVKM. In DNA, the CDR3 is TGTGCCAGCAGTTTCGGGGCAGAAATGACTGGGCCCCTCCACTTT. This codes for CASSFGAEMTGPLHF.

The chain combines TRBV6-5 with TRBJ2-7; TRBD2 agrees at 8 bases. Germline trimming cut 6 bases from V and 3 bases from J; bases unmatched to any gene: 10. CDR1 MNHEY and CDR2 SVGAGI come from the germline V gene. The CDR3 covers 15 residues. This CDR3 reads CASRREAGGLYEQYF. The CDR3 DNA reads TGTGCCAGCAGAAGGGAGGCGGGAGGTCTCTACGAGCAGTACTTC.

V is TRBV6-1 and J is TRBJ1-5; no clear D. CDR3 size: 16 residues. V lost 2 bases, J lost 1 base, and 12 bases lay in between. Germline CDR1 and CDR2: MNHNS and SASEGT. The CDR3, as DNA: TGTGCCAGCAGTGAATTTTGGTCGGGCAGCAATCAGCCCCAGCATTTT. Its translation: CASSEFWSGSNQPQHF.

The chain uses TRBV5-6 and TRBJ2-7, with TRBD1 matching 9 bases. The germline V gene has CDR1 SGHDT and CDR2 YYEEEE. CDR3 size: 17 residues. The V segment lost 2 bases and the J segment 3 bases; nucleotides outside the gene matches: 12. CDR3 amino acids: CASSLNVFRDRVYEQYF. Here the CDR3 DNA reads TGTGCCAGCAGCTTAAACGTATTCCGGGACAGGGTCTACGAGCAGTACTTC.

This chain links TRBV27 with TRBJ1-1; D is undetermined. CDR1 MNHEY and CDR2 SMNVEV come from the germline V gene (reference sequence). V was clipped by 2 bases and J by 4 bases, with 17 bases between them. The CDR3 totals 16 residues. The CDR3 coding sequence is TGTGCCAGCAGTTTAAAGACGGATCACCTGAGCACTGAAGCTTTCTTT. Protein sequence: CASSLKTDHLSTEAFF.

This chain links TRBV28 with TRBJ2-7; 10 nucleotides align to TRBD2. V was clipped by 2 bases and J by 5 bases; unmatched bases: 3. CDR3 length: 14 amino acids. Per the germline V gene, CDR1 is MDHEN and CDR2 is SYDVKM. This CDR3 is CASSLTSGMDEQYF. CDR3 DNA: TGTGCCAGCAGTTTAACTAGCGGGATGGACGAGCAGTACTTC. Full variable domain (rest looked up from reference TRBV28 and TRBJ2-7): DVKVTQSSRYLVKRTGEKVFLECVQDMDHENMFWYRQDPGLGLRLIYFSYDVKMKEKGDIPEGYSVSREKKERFSLILESASTNQTSMYLCASSLTSGMDEQYFGPGTRLTVT.

CDR3 residues: CALGDRGLGEQYF. The CDR3 DNA reads as TGTGCCTTAGGGGACAGGGGGCTTGGGGAGCAGTACTTC. This chain connects TRBV2 to TRBJ2-7; 12 bases agree with TRBD1. Losses at the gene ends were 11 bases for V and 7 bases for J; bases not matched to a gene: 9. Germline CDR1 reads SNHLY; CDR2 reads FYNNEI. The CDR3 sequence is 13 residues long.

The rearrangement joins TRBV5-8 to TRBJ1-2, with 8 bases fitting TRBD1. The CDR3 spans 15 residues. The V segment lost 3 bases and the J segment 5 bases; nucleotides outside the gene matches: 9. Germline values: CDR1 SGHTS, CDR2 YDEGEE. DNA for the CDR3: TGTGCCAGCAGCTCCGGACAGGGCGTTTTTTATGGCTACACCTTC. This translates into CASSSGQGVFYGYTF.

In DNA form, the CDR3 reads TGTGCCAGCAGCCCCGGACAGGGGGCAACCTACGAGCAGTACTTC. This translates into CASSPGQGATYEQYF. The rearrangement uses TRBV7-6 and TRBJ2-7, with 11 bases matching TRBD1. Germline V gene lookup returns CDR1 SGHVS and CDR2 FNYEAQ. This CDR3 comprises 15 residues. Trimming removed 5 bases from V and 2 bases from J; junction bases left unmatched: 5. Full variable domain (rest looked up from reference TRBV7-6 and TRBJ2-7): GAGVSQSPRYKVTKRGQDVALRCDPISGHVSLYWYRQALGQGPEFLTYFNYEAQQDKSGLPNDRFSAERPEGSISTLTIQRTEQRDSAMYRCASSPGQGATYEQYFGPGTRLTVT.

The chain uses TRBV5-1 and TRBJ1-2; 9 nucleotides line up with TRBD1. The junction had 5 bases not matched to a gene; V was cut back by 4 bases and J by 4 bases. Germline-derived CDR1 and CDR2 are SGHRS and YFSETQ. The CDR3 totals 14 residues. DNA for the CDR3: TGCGCCAGCAGCCCAGGACAGGGGCTCTATGGCTACACCTTC. It is translated as CASSPGQGLYGYTF. The full variable domain, its missing parts supplied by reference TRBV5-1 and TRBJ1-2, is KAGVTQTPRYLIKTRGQQVTLSCSPISGHRSVSWYQQTPGQGLQFLFEYFSETQRNKGNFPGRFSGRQFSNSRSEMNVSTLELGDSALYLCASSPGQGLYGYTFGSGTRLTVV.

This clone has only one observation. V is TRBV19 and J is TRBJ2-3; D unresolved. Trimming removed 4 bases from V and 3 bases from J, with 8 bases in between. The germline CDR1 and CDR2 sequences are LNHDA and SQIVND (reference sequence). This CDR3 has 13 residues. The CDR3 bases are TGTGCCAGTAGTACCAGATTGACAGATACGCAGTATTTT. Protein product: CASSTRLTDTQYF.

The CDR3 region is CASSPPATKQQFF. The CDR3 DNA follows: TGTGCCAGCAGCCCCCCCGCGACTAAACAGCAGTTCTTC. The chain has TRBV7-9 and TRBJ2-1; TRBD2 is a possible D gene (5 bases). Trimming shortened V by 5 bases and J by 11 bases, and 16 bases separated the two germline ends. Germline loops: CDR1 SEHNR, CDR2 FQNEAQ (reference sequence). The CDR3 consists of 13 residues.

The chain recombines TRBV10-2 with TRBJ2-3, with D unresolved. Trimming cost V 0 bases and J 6 bases, with 10 bases left between them. Germline-derived CDR1 and CDR2 are WSHSY and SAAADI. The CDR3 has 14 residues. The CDR3 sequence: CASSESFQGDTQYF. The CDR3 DNA reads as TGCGCCAGCAGTGAGTCGTTCCAAGGGGATACGCAGTATTTT.

V and J are TRBV9 and TRBJ2-6, with D hard to call. This CDR3 is 13 amino acids long. From germline, CDR1 is SGDLS and CDR2 YYNGEE. V gave up 5 bases and J gave up 3 bases, with 6 bases separating them. In DNA form, the CDR3 reads TGTGCCAGCAGGGGAAGTGGGGCCAACGTCCTGACTTTC. Protein: CASRGSGANVLTF.

The chain combines TRBV27 with TRBJ1-1, with 7 bases fitting TRBD1. Germline values: CDR1 MNHEY, CDR2 SMNVEV (reference sequence). Trimming took 3 bases from V and 0 from J; bases not matched to a gene: 1. CDR3 length: 14 residues. CDR3: CASSLRGLNTEAFF. The DNA for the CDR3 is TGTGCCAGCAGTTTGAGGGGGCTGAACACTGAAGCTTTCTTT.

The V and J genes are TRBV3-1 (or the pseudogene TRBV3-2) and TRBJ2-6, with 9 positions matching TRBD1. Per germline, CDR1 LGHDT and CDR2 YNNKEL (reference sequence). Germline trimming cut 1 base from V and 4 bases from J; bases unmatched to any gene: 8. The CDR3 totals 18 residues. The CDR3 spells CASSQALSQGAGANVLTF. In nucleotides, the CDR3 is TGTGCCAGCAGCCAAGCCCTCTCACAGGGGGCAGGGGCCAACGTCCTGACTTTC.

This chain uses TRBV19 with TRBJ1-5; TRBD1 agrees at 7 bases. V was pared by 4 bases and J by 8 bases, with 17 bases of the junction left unmatched. The CDR3 covers 17 residues. Germline CDR1 is LNHDA and CDR2 is SQIVND (reference sequence). The CDR3 loop is CASSTSRQGPAGKPQHF. Here the CDR3 DNA reads TGTGCCAGTAGTACATCAAGACAGGGCCCGGCGGGGAAGCCCCAGCATTTT.

V and J are TRBV3-1 (or the pseudogene TRBV3-2) and TRBJ2-1; D unresolved. CDR1 and CDR2 (germline): LGHDT, YNNKEL (reference sequence). V was clipped by 0 bases and J by 6 bases, with 6 bases between them. CDR3 length equals 13 residues. The CDR3 bases are TGTGCCAGCAGCCAAGATGTGGGCAATGAGCAGTTCTTC. It is translated as CASSQDVGNEQFF.

Concerning this clone itself: Other DNA sequences of this sample code for an identical CDR3. CDR3 nucleotides: TGTGCCAGCAGTTTATCCCCCGGCAGCACAGATACGCAGTATTTT. Its protein product is CASSLSPGSTDTQYF. The rearrangement joins TRBV27 to TRBJ2-3; D is undetermined. The CDR3 runs 15 residues. Germline values: CDR1 MNHEY, CDR2 SMNVEV (reference sequence). Trimming stripped 0 bases from V and 0 bases from J, with 7 bases between.

The chain joins TRBV4-2 to TRBJ1-1; D is unresolved. Germline CDR1 LGHNA, CDR2 YNFKEQ. Trimming pared 0 bases from V and 5 bases from J, leaving 10 bases between. This CDR3 comprises 14 residues. The CDR3 loop is CASSQDTGGTEAFF. DNA of the CDR3: TGTGCCAGCAGCCAAGATACGGGCGGGACTGAAGCTTTCTTT.